The 11 T cell receptor beta chains presented below share a single source sample, sequenced in a study of blood T cell repertoires in COVID-19. Only in-frame clones appear in the TCRdb table, and some are missing; sequencing was by immunoSEQ multiplex PCR. Of 300,000 to 450,000 clones in the sample, more than 80% were seen once. Sequencing input: peripheral blood. Every receptor here comes from a woman between 25 and 40 years old with COVID-19, enrolled during active disease.

The V call is TRBV5-1, the J call TRBJ2-5; possibly TRBD1 for D (6 bases). From germline, CDR1 is SGHRS and CDR2 YFSETQ. The CDR3 runs to 17 residues. Trimming took 3 bases from V and 2 from J, leaving 20 bases between them. The CDR3 here is CASSWGIQGTRQETQYF. In nucleotides, the CDR3 is TGCGCCAGCAGCTGGGGGATACAGGGTACGCGGCAAGAGACCCAGTACTTC.

This clone was observed a handful of times. The chain recombines TRBV7-9 with TRBJ2-1; 11 nucleotides line up with TRBD2. The germline gives CDR1 SEHNR, CDR2 FQNEAQ (reference sequence). This CDR3 contains 16 residues. V lost 4 bases and J lost 2; bases outside the gene matches: 4. The chain's CDR3 is CASSSPTSGAYNEQFF. The CDR3, as DNA: TGTGCCAGCAGCTCCCCGACTAGCGGGGCCTACAATGAGCAGTTCTTC. Combining the CDR3 with reference TRBV7-9 and TRBJ2-1 gives the whole variable domain DTGVSQNPRHKITKRGQNVTFRCDPISEHNRLYWYRQTLGQGPEFLTYFQNEAQLEKSRLLSDRFSAERPKGSFSTLEIQRTEQGDSAMYLCASSSPTSGAYNEQFFGPGTRLTVL.

The rearrangement links TRBV29-1 to TRBJ2-7; TRBD1 agrees at 7 bases. This CDR3 is 12 amino acids long. V lost 4 bases and J lost 3; bases outside the gene matches: 3. The germline V gene has CDR1 SQVTM and CDR2 ANQGSEA. The CDR3 DNA sequence: TGCAGCGTTGGGAGGACAGGCTACGAGCAGTACTTC. Amino acid sequence: CSVGRTGYEQYF.

This chain links TRBV5-4 with TRBJ2-5; D is possibly TRBD2 (6 bases). Germline V gene sequence: CDR1 SGHNT, CDR2 YYREEE (reference sequence). The CDR3 spans 14 residues. The V end lost 0 bases, the J end lost 5 bases, and 11 bases lay between the germline ends. CDR3 protein: CASSLGALAETQYF. CDR3 nucleotides: TGTGCCAGCAGCTTGGGGGCCCTAGCGGAGACCCAGTACTTC.

CDR3: CASWIAGPVEQYV. For the CDR3, the DNA is TGTGCAAGTTGGATAGCGGGCCCCGTCGAGCAGTACGTC. The rearrangement joins TRBV12-2 to TRBJ2-7; the table's TRBD2 call for D was not verified on the DNA. TRBV12-2 is shown as a pseudogene. The CDR3 runs 13 residues.

The V gene is TRBV28, the J gene TRBJ1-2; no clear D gene. Germline values: CDR1 MDHEN, CDR2 SYDVKM. Trimming took 6 bases from V and 6 from J, leaving 11 bases between them. The CDR3 runs to 12 residues. CDR3 in amino acids: CASREGGNGYTF. CDR3 DNA sequence: TGTGCCAGCAGGGAGGGAGGGAATGGCTACACCTTC.

As concerns this clone: This CDR3 is missing its conserved last phenylalanine or tryptophan, likely due to a read error. The limits of the CDR3 on the DNA are not certain, so only TCRdb's listed CDR3 is given. J is TRBJ2-7 and V is TRBV6-5; the listed D gene, TRBD2, was not tested against the DNA. Germline V gene lookup returns CDR1 MNHEY and CDR2 SVGAGI. The CDR3 has 10 amino acids, counting both end residues. CDR3 loop: CASSPPRTGE.

V is TRBV11-2 and J is TRBJ2-1; 9 bases line up with TRBD2. In germline, CDR1 is SGHAT, CDR2 FQNNGV. The CDR3 loop spans 15 amino acids. The ends lost 6 bases at V and 5 bases at J; junction bases unmatched: 8. CDR3 sequence: CASRIELAGNNEQFF. The CDR3 DNA is TGTGCCAGCAGGATAGAGCTAGCGGGAAACAATGAGCAGTTCTTC. Variable domain in full (rest from reference TRBV11-2 and TRBJ2-1): EAGVAQSPRYKIIEKRQSVAFWCNPISGHATLYWYQQILGQGPKLLIQFQNNGVVDDSQLPKDRFSAERLKGVDSTLKIQPAKLEDSAVYLCASRIELAGNNEQFFGPGTRLTVL.

The chain employs TRBV19 and TRBJ2-2, with TRBD1 matching 9 bases. The germline V gene encodes CDR1 LNHDA and CDR2 SQIVND (reference sequence). The CDR3 runs to 16 residues. Germline trimming cut 2 bases from V and 7 bases from J; bases unmatched to any gene: 8. The CDR3 region is CASSIRDREIDGELFF. The DNA for the CDR3 is TGTGCCAGTAGTATAAGGGACAGGGAGATTGACGGGGAGCTGTTTTTT.

CDR3: CATEPGLAGLTDTQYF. DNA for the CDR3: TGCGCCACCGAGCCTGGACTAGCGGGCCTCACAGATACGCAGTATTTT. The V and J genes are TRBV5-1 and TRBJ2-3, with 11 bases fitting TRBD2. Germline loops: CDR1 SGHRS, CDR2 YFSETQ. V dropped 9 bases and J dropped 2; count of bases not matched to a gene: 11. The CDR3 is 16 amino acids.

The chain combines TRBV6-5 with TRBJ2-1; no firm D call. The CDR3 has 14 amino acids. CDR1 MNHEY and CDR2 SVGAGI come from the germline V gene. V lost 7 bases to trimming and J lost 4 bases, with 14 bases between them. Written as DNA, the CDR3 is TGTGCCAGCACAGGCCGATCTGAATACAATGAGCAGTTCTTC. Translation: CASTGRSEYNEQFF.